This is a list of T cell receptor beta chains from one sample in a study of T cell repertoires in cytomegalovirus infection. These receptors' targets are unknown. Each CDR3 protein gets one entry after TCRdb re-called the reads with MiXCR. The sample has approximately 910,000 distinct CDR3 sequences, approximately 30% seen once; the top ten hold under 15%. Specimen: cultured CD8+ T cells from PBMCs, collected from culture after CMV antigen stimulation. These receptors all stem from a human donor in good health (CMV status not recorded). Some clones in this sample may be carry-over from other donors' samples. Each CDR3 is given with its conserved first and last residue. The order of the fields is V gene, D gene, clone size, J gene, CDR3 protein, CDR3 DNA. D genes are given only for firm matches. The size field is filled for only some rows; it gives once, few, many or a size class.

v_gene: TRBV5-6; d_gene: TRBD1; abundance: -; j_gene: TRBJ1-1; CDR3aa: CASSGAGTGYIGEAFF; CDR3nt: TGTGCCAGCAGCGGAGCCGGGACAGGGTATATTGGAGAAGCTTTCTTT
v_gene: TRBV7-6; d_gene: -; abundance: many; j_gene: TRBJ2-1; CDR3aa: CASSSALNNEQFF; CDR3nt: TGTGCCAGCAGCTCCGCTCTAAACAATGAGCAGTTCTTC
v_gene: TRBV7-9; d_gene: TRBD2; abundance: -; j_gene: TRBJ2-1; CDR3aa: CASSFAGVPGGEQFF; CDR3nt: TGTGCCAGCAGCTTCGCGGGGGTCCCCGGTGGTGAGCAGTTCTTC
v_gene: TRBV7-8; d_gene: -; abundance: many; j_gene: TRBJ2-6; CDR3aa: CAIPTEVISGANVLTF; CDR3nt: TGTGCCATCCCGACGGAAGTTATCTCTGGGGCCAACGTCCTGACTTTC
v_gene: TRBV7-9; d_gene: TRBD1; abundance: many; j_gene: TRBJ1-1; CDR3aa: CASSPRQGMNTEAFF; CDR3nt: TGTGCCAGCAGCCCGAGACAGGGAATGAACACTGAAGCTTTCTTT
v_gene: TRBV7-6; d_gene: TRBD1; abundance: -; j_gene: TRBJ1-1; CDR3aa: CASSLDRGLSEAFF; CDR3nt: TGTGCCAGCAGCCTGGACAGGGGGCTCTCGGAAGCTTTCTTT
v_gene: TRBV7-2; d_gene: -; abundance: -; j_gene: TRBJ1-1; CDR3aa: CASSLGGYRVVTEAFF; CDR3nt: TGTGCCAGCAGCTTAGGGGGGTACAGGGTTGTCACTGAAGCTTTCTTT
v_gene: TRBV24-1; d_gene: -; abundance: -; j_gene: TRBJ2-5; CDR3aa: CATSDSMDSKETQYF; CDR3nt: TGTGCCACCAGTGACTCAATGGACTCCAAAGAGACCCAGTACTTC
v_gene: TRBV2; d_gene: -; abundance: -; j_gene: TRBJ1-1; CDR3aa: CASRGTIGAFF; CDR3nt: TGTGCCAGCAGAGGGACTATTGGAGCTTTCTTT
v_gene: TRBV18; d_gene: TRBD2; abundance: -; j_gene: TRBJ2-4; CDR3aa: CASSPGLARTTPLAKNIQYF; CDR3nt: TGTGCCAGCTCACCTGGACTAGCGCGAACCACCCCTTTAGCCAAAAACATTCAGTACTTC
v_gene: TRBV5-5; d_gene: TRBD1; abundance: few; j_gene: TRBJ1-2; CDR3aa: CASSVRWGQDRVFDGYTF; CDR3nt: TGTGCCAGCAGCGTAAGGTGGGGGCAAGACAGGGTATTTGATGGCTACACCTTC
v_gene: TRBV7-6; d_gene: -; abundance: -; j_gene: TRBJ1-6; CDR3aa: CASSLAARQGPSSPLHF; CDR3nt: TGTGCCAGCAGCTTAGCGGCTCGGCAGGGTCCCTCTTCACCCCTCCACTTT
v_gene: TRBV7-9; d_gene: -; abundance: many; j_gene: TRBJ2-7; CDR3aa: CASSSPYSPSEQYF; CDR3nt: TGTGCCAGCAGCTCCCCCTACAGCCCCTCCGAGCAGTACTTC
v_gene: TRBV6-1; d_gene: -; abundance: few; j_gene: TRBJ2-5; CDR3aa: CASSEAPHAGKETQYF; CDR3nt: TGTGCCAGCAGTGAAGCCCCCCATGCAGGCAAAGAGACCCAGTACTTC
v_gene: TRBV7-2; d_gene: TRBD1; abundance: -; j_gene: TRBJ1-1; CDR3aa: CASSLENRVGQGQLNTEAFF; CDR3nt: TGTGCCAGCAGCTTAGAGAATAGGGTGGGTCAGGGACAGCTGAACACTGAAGCTTTCTTT
v_gene: TRBV23-1; d_gene: -; abundance: -; j_gene: TRBJ2-1; CDR3aa: CASSQKTYEQFF; CDR3nt: TGCGCCAGCAGTCAAAAGACATATGAGCAGTTCTTC
v_gene: TRBV4-3; d_gene: TRBD2; abundance: -; j_gene: TRBJ2-1; CDR3aa: CASSQDPTSGARGEQFF; CDR3nt: TGCGCCAGCAGCCAAGATCCGACTAGCGGGGCCCGGGGTGAGCAGTTCTTC
v_gene: TRBV11-2; d_gene: -; abundance: -; j_gene: TRBJ2-1; CDR3aa: CASSLRSGVWDNEQFF; CDR3nt: TGTGCCAGCAGCTTAAGGTCCGGGGTATGGGACAATGAGCAGTTCTTC
v_gene: TRBV13; d_gene: TRBD1; abundance: -; j_gene: TRBJ1-1; CDR3aa: CASSSSGTAFLNTEAFF; CDR3nt: TGTGCCAGCAGCTCGTCCGGGACAGCTTTTCTGAACACTGAAGCTTTCTTT
v_gene: TRBV5-3; d_gene: TRBD2; abundance: -; j_gene: TRBJ2-7; CDR3aa: CASTSSGGEQYF; CDR3nt: TGTGCCAGCACCTCGAGCGGGGGAGAGCAGTACTTC
v_gene: TRBV11-2; d_gene: TRBD2; abundance: -; j_gene: TRBJ2-1; CDR3aa: CASSLDGGGIQYNEQFF; CDR3nt: TGTGCCAGCAGCTTAGACGGCGGGGGGATACAATACAATGAGCAGTTCTTC
v_gene: TRBV9; d_gene: -; abundance: -; j_gene: TRBJ2-1; CDR3aa: CASSVRPSGTNYNEQFF; CDR3nt: TGTGCCAGCAGCGTGAGGCCATCGGGGACAAATTACAATGAGCAGTTCTTC
v_gene: TRBV27; d_gene: -; abundance: once; j_gene: TRBJ1-5; CDR3aa: CASSLSSNNQPQHF; CDR3nt: TGTGCCAGCAGTTTATCCAGCAACAATCAGCCCCAGCATTTT
v_gene: TRBV7-2; d_gene: TRBD2; abundance: many; j_gene: TRBJ2-5; CDR3aa: CASSLELAGGQETQYF; CDR3nt: TGTGCCAGCAGCTTAGAGCTAGCGGGGGGGCAGGAGACCCAGTACTTC
v_gene: TRBV19; d_gene: -; abundance: -; j_gene: TRBJ1-1; CDR3aa: CASSRGISTEAFF; CDR3nt: TGTGCCAGTAGTAGGGGGATATCCACTGAAGCTTTCTTT
v_gene: TRBV7-6; d_gene: TRBD1; abundance: few; j_gene: TRBJ2-5; CDR3aa: CASSVGQGPAGETQYF; CDR3nt: TGTGCCAGCAGCGTGGGACAGGGACCGGCGGGGGAGACCCAGTACTTC
v_gene: TRBV6-7; d_gene: -; abundance: -; j_gene: TRBJ2-2; CDR3aa: CASSLRQGTIGSTGELFF; CDR3nt: TGTGCCAGCAGTCTCAGACAGGGTACCATCGGGAGCACCGGGGAGCTGTTTTTT
v_gene: TRBV12-3/TRBV12-4; d_gene: -; abundance: once; j_gene: TRBJ2-7; CDR3aa: CASTSRQVYEQYF; CDR3nt: TGTGCCAGCACCTCCAGACAGGTCTACGAGCAGTACTTC
v_gene: TRBV28; d_gene: -; abundance: once; j_gene: TRBJ1-1; CDR3aa: CASSPPANTEAFF; CDR3nt: TGTGCCAGCAGTCCCCCGGCGAACACTGAAGCTTTCTTT
v_gene: TRBV7-6; d_gene: -; abundance: -; j_gene: TRBJ2-2; CDR3aa: CASSFGREWTGELFF; CDR3nt: TGTGCCAGCAGCTTTGGCCGGGAATGGACCGGGGAGCTGTTTTTT
v_gene: TRBV6-2/TRBV6-3; d_gene: -; abundance: -; j_gene: TRBJ2-5; CDR3aa: CASSFLGPRGTQYF; CDR3nt: TGTGCCAGCAGTTTTCTCGGACCAAGAGGGACCCAGTACTTC
v_gene: TRBV12-3/TRBV12-4; d_gene: -; abundance: few; j_gene: TRBJ1-2; CDR3aa: CASSSGLHGYTF; CDR3nt: TGTGCCAGCAGTTCGGGTCTACATGGCTACACCTTC
v_gene: TRBV5-4; d_gene: -; abundance: -; j_gene: TRBJ1-1; CDR3aa: CASSPPKRGGVTEAFF; CDR3nt: TGTGCCAGCAGCCCCCCGAAAAGGGGGGGGGTCACTGAAGCTTTCTTT
v_gene: TRBV4-3; d_gene: -; abundance: -; j_gene: TRBJ1-2; CDR3aa: CASSRSIQRAGTNYGYTF; CDR3nt: TGCGCCAGCAGCCGCTCGATTCAAAGGGCAGGGACAAACTATGGCTACACCTTC
v_gene: TRBV24-1; d_gene: -; abundance: -; j_gene: TRBJ2-1; CDR3aa: CATSDGLYNEQFF; CDR3nt: TGTGCCACCAGTGATGGACTGTACAATGAGCAGTTCTTC
v_gene: TRBV7-6; d_gene: TRBD2; abundance: few; j_gene: TRBJ2-1; CDR3aa: CASSGLGGGVNEQFF; CDR3nt: TGTGCCAGCAGCGGATTGGGGGGGGGAGTTAATGAGCAGTTCTTC
v_gene: TRBV28; d_gene: -; abundance: once; j_gene: TRBJ1-1; CDR3aa: CASSTPGWGDTEAFF; CDR3nt: TGTGCCAGCAGTACCCCGGGGTGGGGCGACACTGAAGCTTTCTTT
v_gene: TRBV19; d_gene: -; abundance: -; j_gene: TRBJ2-7; CDR3aa: CASSILAGLAYEQYF; CDR3nt: TGTGCCAGTAGTATTCTGGCAGGTCTGGCCTACGAGCAGTACTTC
v_gene: TRBV7-2; d_gene: TRBD2; abundance: -; j_gene: TRBJ2-1; CDR3aa: CASSLGGRGGSYNEQFF; CDR3nt: TGTGCCAGCAGCTTAGGGGGGCGGGGGGGCAGCTACAATGAGCAGTTCTTC
v_gene: TRBV4-2; d_gene: -; abundance: -; j_gene: TRBJ2-3; CDR3aa: CASSQETGGSTDTQYF; CDR3nt: TGTGCCAGCAGCCAAGAGACGGGGGGCAGCACAGATACGCAGTATTTT
v_gene: TRBV29-1; d_gene: -; abundance: few; j_gene: TRBJ1-1; CDR3aa: CSVGGFYGAFF; CDR3nt: TGCAGCGTTGGGGGGTTCTACGGAGCTTTCTTT
v_gene: TRBV6-2/TRBV6-3; d_gene: -; abundance: -; j_gene: TRBJ1-1; CDR3aa: CASSRSRDTGLNTEAFF; CDR3nt: TGTGCCAGCAGTCGGTCCCGGGACACCGGCTTGAACACTGAAGCTTTCTTT
v_gene: TRBV27; d_gene: -; abundance: -; j_gene: TRBJ1-1; CDR3aa: CASTPASNTEAFF; CDR3nt: TGTGCCAGCACCCCCGCTTCGAACACTGAAGCTTTCTTT
v_gene: TRBV6-1; d_gene: TRBD1; abundance: -; j_gene: TRBJ1-5; CDR3aa: CASRLDRASNQPQHF; CDR3nt: TGTGCCAGCAGGCTGGACAGGGCTAGCAATCAGCCCCAGCATTTT
v_gene: TRBV9; d_gene: -; abundance: -; j_gene: TRBJ1-2; CDR3aa: CASSAPIDRTITTNYGYTF; CDR3nt: TGTGCCAGCAGCGCACCTATTGACAGGACGATCACAACCAACTATGGCTACACCTTC
v_gene: TRBV7-9; d_gene: TRBD2; abundance: -; j_gene: TRBJ2-1; CDR3aa: CASSFSGGADTEQFF; CDR3nt: TGTGCCAGCAGCTTTAGCGGGGGGGCCGATACTGAGCAGTTCTTC
v_gene: TRBV6-1; d_gene: -; abundance: few; j_gene: TRBJ1-4; CDR3aa: CASSERYGGSNEKLFF; CDR3nt: TGTGCCAGCAGTGAACGGTACGGGGGTTCTAATGAAAAACTGTTTTTT
v_gene: TRBV27; d_gene: -; abundance: -; j_gene: TRBJ1-4; CDR3aa: CTSSPPGRELFF; CDR3nt: TGTACCAGCAGTCCCCCCGGCCGGGAACTGTTTTTT
v_gene: TRBV13; d_gene: -; abundance: -; j_gene: TRBJ2-5; CDR3aa: CASNLGPGKEETQYF; CDR3nt: TGTGCCAGCAACTTAGGCCCGGGGAAAGAAGAGACCCAGTACTTC
v_gene: TRBV15; d_gene: -; abundance: -; j_gene: TRBJ1-1; CDR3aa: CATSREENTEAFF; CDR3nt: TGTGCCACCAGCAGAGAAGAGAACACTGAAGCTTTCTTT
v_gene: TRBV19; d_gene: -; abundance: -; j_gene: TRBJ1-2; CDR3aa: CASSIQETAPSWGYTF; CDR3nt: TGTGCCAGTAGTATACAGGAAACCGCACCCTCTTGGGGCTACACCTTC
v_gene: TRBV12-3/TRBV12-4; d_gene: TRBD1; abundance: -; j_gene: TRBJ2-2; CDR3aa: CASTPTGATGELFF; CDR3nt: TGTGCCAGCACCCCGACAGGGGCGACCGGGGAGCTGTTTTTT
v_gene: TRBV4-2; d_gene: -; abundance: few; j_gene: TRBJ2-7; CDR3aa: CASSQAGGASPPYEQYF; CDR3nt: TGTGCCAGCAGCCAAGCAGGTGGGGCATCCCCCCCCTACGAGCAGTACTTC
v_gene: TRBV4-2; d_gene: -; abundance: -; j_gene: TRBJ2-2; CDR3aa: CASSQGATSTGELFF; CDR3nt: TGTGCCAGCAGCCAAGGGGCTACCTCCACCGGGGAGCTGTTTTTT
v_gene: TRBV12-3/TRBV12-4; d_gene: TRBD2; abundance: many; j_gene: TRBJ2-7; CDR3aa: CASRPSGVSYEQYF; CDR3nt: TGTGCCAGCAGACCCAGCGGGGTCTCCTACGAGCAGTACTTC